The source of this T cell receptor beta chain is a study of shared clonotypes between healthy human individuals. CD45RO-negative, CCR7-positively selected cells formed the naive CD8 fraction, excluding terminally differentiated effector memory CD45RA+ cells. The CDR3 is 14 amino acids. CDR1 and CDR2 from the germline V gene are KGHSH and LQKENI. Trimming took off 3 bases at V and 5 bases at J, with 14 bases between the two ends. Sequenced by immunoSEQ multiplex PCR; TCRdb stores in-frame clones only, minus some. The sample has hundreds of thousands of clones, approximately 95% seen once. The sequenced material came from naive CD8+ T cells sorted from blood. The chain recombines TRBV18 with TRBJ2-7, with a possible D match to TRBD1 (6 bases). The clonotype originates from a woman aged 25-40 years in good health. This chain's CDR3 is CASSPPSGDDEQYF. In nucleotides, the CDR3 is TGTGCCAGCTCACCCCCGTCAGGGGACGACGAGCAGTACTTC.